Detailed here is one TCR beta chain. This sample stems from a study of cytomegalovirus exposure and HLA in healthy donors. The PCR contained 60 Vbeta and 13 Jbeta primers. Sequenced by immunoSEQ multiplex PCR; TCRdb stores in-frame clones only, minus some. Here the sample spans 150,000 to 200,000 clones, roughly 80% being singletons. V was pared by 5 bases and J by 2 bases, with 6 bases of the junction left unmatched. Germline V gene lookup returns CDR1 SEHNR and CDR2 FQNEAQ (reference sequence). CDR3 size: 15 residues. Input material: PBMCs. The chain employs TRBV7-9 and TRBJ2-5; 9 positions match TRBD1. The receptor comes from a human donor in good health. The CDR3 DNA reads TGTGCCAGCAGCCGGGGGGACAGGGTTCAAGAGACCCAGTACTTC. It yields the protein CASSRGDRVQETQYF.